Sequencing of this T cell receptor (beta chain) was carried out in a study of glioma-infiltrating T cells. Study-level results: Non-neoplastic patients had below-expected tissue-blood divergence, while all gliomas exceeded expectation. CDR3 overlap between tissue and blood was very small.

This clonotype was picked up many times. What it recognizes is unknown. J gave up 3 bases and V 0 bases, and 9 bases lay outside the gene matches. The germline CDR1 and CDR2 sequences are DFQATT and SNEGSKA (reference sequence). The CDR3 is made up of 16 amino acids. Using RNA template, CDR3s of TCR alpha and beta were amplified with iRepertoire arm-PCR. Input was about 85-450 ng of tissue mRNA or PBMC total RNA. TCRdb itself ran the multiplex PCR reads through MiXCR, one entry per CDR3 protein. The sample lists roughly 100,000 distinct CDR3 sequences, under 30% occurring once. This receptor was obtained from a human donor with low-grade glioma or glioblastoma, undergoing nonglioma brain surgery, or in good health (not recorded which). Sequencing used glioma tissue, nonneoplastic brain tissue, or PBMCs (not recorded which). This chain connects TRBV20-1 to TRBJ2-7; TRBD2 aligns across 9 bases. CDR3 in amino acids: CSARDISIAGDYEQYF. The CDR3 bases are TGCAGTGCTAGAGATATCAGCATAGCGGGGGACTACGAGCAGTACTTC.